This passage covers 26 T cell receptor beta chains from one sample sequenced in a study of HIV-infected patients and healthy controls. The repertoire came from unfractionated whole blood and reflected all unsorted peripheral T cells. 500 ng RNA was reverse transcribed with alpha and beta constant-region primers. Separate chain-specific third strand synthesis with multiplexing indices produced the alpha and beta libraries. TCRdb recomputed calls from the 5' RACE reads with MiXCR, one row per CDR3 protein. The sample contains approximately 25,000 distinct CDR3 sequences, roughly 8.7% of which appear only once. Sequencing used blood. All receptors come from an adult in good health.

The chain uses TRBV29-1 and TRBJ2-3; D gene ambiguous. CDR1 is SQVTM and CDR2 is ANQGSEA in the germline V gene. The length of the CDR3 is 12 residues. V shed 5 bases and J shed 1 base, with 7 bases lying between them. The CDR3: CSVLVGTDTQYF. CDR3 bases: TGCAGCGTTTTAGTAGGCACAGATACGCAGTATTTT.

This clonotype was observed at least ten times. V usage is TRBV28 and J usage is TRBJ2-1; 7 bases match TRBD1. The CDR3 loop spans 15 amino acids. After removal of 3 bases from V and 7 bases from J, the junction contained 9 bases not matched to a gene. The germline CDR1 and CDR2 sequences are MDHEN and SYDVKM. CDR3 in DNA: TGTGCCAGCAGTTTGGGGAAACAGGGGAATAATGAGCAGTTCTTC. Its protein product is CASSLGKQGNNEQFF. Full variable domain (missing parts from reference TRBV28 and TRBJ2-1): DVKVTQSSRYLVKRTGEKVFLECVQDMDHENMFWYRQDPGLGLRLIYFSYDVKMKEKGDIPEGYSVSREKKERFSLILESASTNQTSMYLCASSLGKQGNNEQFFGPGTRLTVL.

This clonotype was counted many times. The rearrangement uses TRBV25-1 and TRBJ2-3; maybe TRBD2 (6 bases). V lost 4 bases and J 0 bases, leaving 8 bases between the germline ends. The CDR3 has 14 residues. Germline V gene lookup returns CDR1 MGHDK and CDR2 SYGVNS. The CDR3 DNA reads as TGTGCCAGCAGTGCTGGGACTAGCACAGATACGCAGTATTTT. Protein product: CASSAGTSTDTQYF. The whole variable domain, filled in from reference TRBV25-1 and TRBJ2-3, reads EADIYQTPRYLVIGTGKKITLECSQTMGHDKMYWYQQDPGMELHLIHYSYGVNSTEKGDLSSESTVSRIRTEHFPLTLESARPSHTSQYLCASSAGTSTDTQYFGPGTRLTVL.

This clonotype was seen repeatedly, ten times or more. The rearrangement uses TRBV6-4 and TRBJ1-5, with D possibly being TRBD1 (5 bases). V was shortened by 6 bases and J by 1 base, with 19 bases between the two germline ends. The CDR3 consists of 17 residues. Germline values: CDR1 MRHNA, CDR2 SNTAGT. The CDR3: CASSPRAGGGSNQPQHF. CDR3 coding DNA: TGTGCCAGCAGCCCACGGGCCGGGGGGGGAAGCAATCAGCCCCAGCATTTT.

This clonotype has a count of ten or more. The V and J genes are TRBV25-1 and TRBJ2-7; 8 nucleotides line up with TRBD1. With 3 bases clipped from V and 4 bases from J, the junction kept 11 bases outside the gene matches. This CDR3 is built from 16 residues. The V gene's germline CDR1 is MGHDK and CDR2 SYGVNS. The CDR3 loop reads CASSDGRGRVFYEQYF. CDR3 nucleotides: TGTGCCAGCAGTGACGGCAGGGGGCGCGTATTTTACGAGCAGTACTTC.

This clonotype was seen only a few times. This chain joins TRBV5-5 and TRBJ2-3; D not resolved. CDR3 length equals 13 residues. Germline V gene sequence: CDR1 SGHKS, CDR2 YYEKEE (reference sequence). Trimming left V 2 bases short and J 6 bases short, with 10 bases between. This CDR3 reads CASSLELGDTQYF. In nucleotides, the CDR3 is TGTGCCAGCAGCTTAGAATTAGGGGATACGCAGTATTTT.

In its sample, this clonotype was seen many times. This sequence joins TRBV6-5 and TRBJ1-5, with a weak D call TRBD1 (6 bases). V was shortened by 5 bases and J by 2 bases, with 10 bases between the two germline ends. The V gene's germline CDR1 is MNHEY and CDR2 SVGAGI. The CDR3 is 14 amino acids. CDR3 nucleotide sequence: TGTGCCAGCAGTCCCCAGGGGCGCAATCAGCCCCAGCATTTT. This gives the protein CASSPQGRNQPQHF.

This clonotype was counted many times. The V and J genes are TRBV20-1 and TRBJ2-3; 13 bases agree with TRBD2. The germline V gene has CDR1 DFQATT and CDR2 SNEGSKA (reference sequence). The CDR3 spans 14 residues. Germline trimming cut 6 bases from V and 6 bases from J; bases unmatched to any gene: 6. The CDR3 protein is CSAGTSGVTDTQYF. The DNA of the CDR3 is TGCAGTGCAGGGACTAGCGGGGTGACTGATACGCAGTATTTT.

The CDR3 region is CASSLHRQLGNQPQHF. The CDR3 DNA sequence: TGTGCCAGCAGCTTGCACAGACAGTTGGGCAATCAGCCCCAGCATTTT. J is TRBJ1-5 and V is TRBV5-8; possible D gene TRBD1, 5 bases. V lost 1 base and J lost 2, with 13 bases in between. The germline gives CDR1 SGHTS, CDR2 YDEGEE. The CDR3 runs 16 residues.

This clonotype came up many times. The V call is TRBV20-1, the J call TRBJ1-2, with 7 bases matching TRBD1. CDR1 is DFQATT and CDR2 is SNEGSKA in the germline V gene (reference sequence). The CDR3 runs to 12 residues. V lost 4 bases to trimming and J lost 8 bases; unmatched junction nucleotides: 7. The CDR3 region is CSAKSTGSGYTF. Written as DNA, the CDR3 is TGCAGTGCTAAATCGACAGGGTCCGGCTACACCTTC.

The chain employs TRBV7-9 and TRBJ2-3; 13 bases agree with TRBD2. This CDR3 has 16 amino acids. Germline lookup yields CDR1 SEHNR and CDR2 FQNEAQ (reference sequence). Unmatched junction bases numbered 3, after V lost 4 bases and J lost 2 bases. The CDR3 is CASSSGLAGDTDTQYF. CDR3 sequence (DNA): TGTGCCAGCAGCTCAGGACTAGCGGGAGACACAGATACGCAGTATTTT. The full variable domain, rest sourced from reference TRBV7-9 and TRBJ2-3, is DTGVSQNPRHKITKRGQNVTFRCDPISEHNRLYWYRQTLGQGPEFLTYFQNEAQLEKSRLLSDRFSAERPKGSFSTLEIQRTEQGDSAMYLCASSSGLAGDTDTQYFGPGTRLTVL.

This clonotype was recorded many times. This chain's CDR3 is CASSGRGGNQPQHF. CDR3 bases: TGTGCCAGCAGCGGGAGGGGAGGCAATCAGCCCCAGCATTTT. This rearrangement joins TRBV6-6 to TRBJ1-5; D perhaps matches TRBD1 (5 bases). Germline-derived CDR1 and CDR2 are MNHNY and SVGAGI (reference sequence). The CDR3 has 14 residues. The V gene lost 6 bases and the J gene lost 2 bases, with 11 bases spanning the gap.

Judged by abundance, this clonotype is medium-sized (0.01 to 0.1%). The V and J genes are TRBV10-3 and TRBJ1-5; D is possibly TRBD1 (6 bases). Trimming removed 10 bases from V and 0 bases from J, with 16 bases in between. This CDR3 has 15 residues. The germline CDR1 and CDR2 sequences are ENHRY and SYGVKD. The DNA of the CDR3 is TGTGCCAGCCTGGACAGCTTATATAGCAATCAGCCCCAGCATTTT. Its translation is CASLDSLYSNQPQHF.

This clonotype has a count of ten or more. This chain connects TRBV6-1 to TRBJ1-4; D not certain. The CDR3 extends over 13 amino acids. The germline V and J ends were trimmed by 6 bases and 5 bases, with 10 bases remaining between them. Germline CDR1 MNHNS, CDR2 SASEGT. The CDR3 here is CASRNEANEKLFF. The CDR3 DNA is TGTGCCAGCAGAAACGAGGCGAATGAAAAACTGTTTTTT.

The V call is TRBV29-1, the J call TRBJ2-5; unclear D gene. The CDR3 is 14 residues long. Per the germline V gene, CDR1 is SQVTM and CDR2 is ANQGSEA. Trimming removed 3 bases from V and 1 base from J, with 12 bases in between. CDR3 bases: TGCAGCGTTGACAGTACCGGCCTCCAAGAGACCCAGTACTTC. This translates into CSVDSTGLQETQYF.

In this sample, this clonotype is medium-sized. The rearrangement links TRBV28 to TRBJ2-6; 9 bases map to TRBD1. Germline CDR1 and CDR2: MDHEN and SYDVKM. V was clipped by 5 bases and J by 0 bases; unmatched bases: 8. The CDR3 has 18 amino acids. Written as DNA, the CDR3 is TGTGCCAGCAGTCCATCCGGGACAGGGAACTCTGGGGCCAACGTCCTGACTTTC. It yields the protein CASSPSGTGNSGANVLTF.

This clonotype was detected many times. V gene TRBV7-2 combines with J gene TRBJ2-3; 9 bases are shared with TRBD2. CDR1 and CDR2 (germline): SGHTA, FQGNSA. V shed 5 bases, J shed 6 bases, and the junction held 12 bases outside the gene matches. The CDR3 spans 16 residues. CDR3 region: CASSPVAGGLGDTQYF. The CDR3 DNA reads as TGTGCCAGCAGCCCGGTGGCGGGGGGGCTGGGGGATACGCAGTATTTT.

This clonotype has a count of ten or more. The CDR3 DNA reads as TGTGCCAGCAGCTTAGTACATTCATCAGATACGCAGTATTTT. Translating it yields CASSLVHSSDTQYF. This chain uses TRBV7-2 with TRBJ2-3; D gene unclear. The CDR3 length is 14 residues. Trimming removed 1 base from V and 4 bases from J, with 9 bases in between. Germline CDR1 and CDR2: SGHTA and FQGNSA. Variable domain in full (rest from reference TRBV7-2 and TRBJ2-3): GAGVSQSPSNKVTEKGKDVELRCDPISGHTALYWYRQSLGQGLEFLIYFQGNSAPDKSGLPSDRFSAERTGGSVSTLTIQRTQQEDSAVYLCASSLVHSSDTQYFGPGTRLTVL.

This clonotype was seen ten or more times. The chain has TRBV10-3 and TRBJ2-2; 8 nucleotides align to TRBD1. From germline, CDR1 is ENHRY and CDR2 SYGVKD. Trimming removed 9 bases from V and 3 bases from J; junction bases left unmatched: 6. The CDR3 consists of 14 residues. CDR3 sequence reads: CAMKDRADTGELFF. The DNA of the CDR3 is TGTGCCATGAAGGACAGGGCAGACACCGGGGAGCTGTTTTTT.

This clonotype was seen more than once but under ten times. The gene calls are TRBV5-1 and TRBJ2-5, with no clear D. With 4 bases removed from V and 7 bases from J, the gap between germline ends came to 14 bases. The CDR3 loop spans 13 amino acids. Per the germline V gene, CDR1 is SGHRS and CDR2 is YFSETQ. CDR3 nucleotides: TGCGCCAGCAGCGCCGACGGCGCCAGGACCCAGTACTTC. It is translated as CASSADGARTQYF.

The chain has TRBV6-1 and TRBJ1-2; D remains unclear. The CDR3 runs 13 residues. Looked up from germline, CDR1 is MNHNS and CDR2 is SASEGT. Trimming removed 6 bases at V and 6 bases at J, with 14 bases between. The CDR3 DNA reads TGTGCCAGCAGGGTTGACGTGTACGATGGCTACACCTTC. It encodes CASRVDVYDGYTF.

This clonotype was detected only a few times. This CDR3 reads CASTPSPLTANAFF. The CDR3 nucleotides are TGTGCCAGCACCCCAAGTCCACTGACAGCGAACGCTTTCTTT. V is TRBV14 and J is TRBJ1-1, with a tentative D call TRBD1 (5 bases). Germline V gene sequence: CDR1 SGHDN, CDR2 FVKESK. The CDR3 loop spans 14 amino acids. Trimming removed 7 bases at V and 11 bases at J, with 23 bases between. The full variable domain, with the rest looked up from reference TRBV14 and TRBJ1-1, is EAGVTQFPSHSVIEKGQTVTLRCDPISGHDNLYWYRRVMGKEIKFLLHFVKESKQDESGMPNNRFLAERTGGTYSTLKVQPAELEDSGVYFCASTPSPLTANAFFGQGTRLTVV.

About this clonotype: This may come from a read error, since a much larger clone is one base off. The CDR3 here is CASSPSWGEGSVSADTQYF. The CDR3 nucleotides read TGTGCCAGCAGCCCCAGCTGGGGCGAAGGATCGGTGAGCGCAGATACGCAGTATTTT. This chain uses TRBV27 with TRBJ2-3; TRBD1 might be the D (5 bases). V shed 6 bases and J shed 4 bases, with 29 bases lying between them. Germline values: CDR1 MNHEY, CDR2 SMNVEV (reference sequence). This CDR3 is 19 amino acids long.

There are many counts of this clonotype. The CDR3 region is CSAERTVSGNTIYF. In DNA form, the CDR3 reads TGCAGTGCGGAAAGGACGGTCTCTGGAAACACCATATATTTT. The chain is built from TRBV20-1 and TRBJ1-3, with D unclear. V was pared by 6 bases and J by 0 bases, with 12 bases between. The CDR3 length is 14 residues. Germline lookup yields CDR1 DFQATT and CDR2 SNEGSKA (reference sequence).

The sample holds a few counts of this clonotype. The chain is built from TRBV7-2 and TRBJ2-1; 8 bases agree with TRBD2. The CDR3 sequence is 16 residues long. From germline, CDR1 is SGHTA and CDR2 FQGNSA. Unmatched junction bases numbered 4, after V lost 2 bases and J lost 1 base. Written as DNA, the CDR3 is TGTGCCAGCAGCTTATCCCGGGGGGGTTCCTACAATGAGCAGTTCTTC. Translation: CASSLSRGGSYNEQFF.

This clonotype was observed many times. The chain employs TRBV19 and TRBJ1-5, with D perhaps TRBD1 (5 bases). The CDR3 has 15 residues. Germline loops: CDR1 LNHDA, CDR2 SQIVND (reference sequence). Trimming took 1 base from V and 5 from J, leaving 12 bases between them. This CDR3 reads CASSIVKGRDQPQHF. The CDR3 bases are TGTGCCAGTAGTATAGTAAAGGGCAGGGATCAGCCCCAGCATTTT.